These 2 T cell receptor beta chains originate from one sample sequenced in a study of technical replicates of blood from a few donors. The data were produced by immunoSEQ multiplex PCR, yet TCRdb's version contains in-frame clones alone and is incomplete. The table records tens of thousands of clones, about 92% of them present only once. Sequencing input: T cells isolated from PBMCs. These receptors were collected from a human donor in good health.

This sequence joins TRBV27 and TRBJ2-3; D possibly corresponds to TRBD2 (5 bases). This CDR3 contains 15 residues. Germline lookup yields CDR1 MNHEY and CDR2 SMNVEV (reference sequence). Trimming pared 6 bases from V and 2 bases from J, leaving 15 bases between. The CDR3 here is CASSLLLVVTDTQYF. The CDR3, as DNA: TGTGCCAGCAGCCTTCTACTAGTTGTCACAGATACGCAGTATTTT.

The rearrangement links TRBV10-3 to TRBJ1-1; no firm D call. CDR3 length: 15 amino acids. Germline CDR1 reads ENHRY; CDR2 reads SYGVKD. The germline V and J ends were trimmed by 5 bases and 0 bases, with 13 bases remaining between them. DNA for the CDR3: TGTGCCATCAGTCCGGCAGGCTACATGAACACTGAAGCTTTCTTT. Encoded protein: CAISPAGYMNTEAFF.